This is a list of T cell receptor beta chains from one sample in a study of TIL therapy for anti-PD-1-resistant metastatic lung cancer. Sequencing used immunoSEQ multiplex PCR; TCRdb keeps in-frame clones, though not all of them. The sample has tens of thousands of clones, around 86% seen once. This material consisted of blood, taken at baseline. The source of these receptors is a person between 25 and 80 years old with non-small cell lung cancer. CDR3s leave out the opening cysteine and the closing phenylalanine or tryptophan.

13	TRBV18	TRBJ1-3	ASSPPVRLGNTIY
13	TRBV7-3	TRBJ2-2	ASSPFLQGTGELF
10	TRBV12-5	TRBJ2-7	ASGGDSYEQY
15	TRBV6-1	TRBJ2-1	ASSEGLAGGPLNEQF
14	TRBV6-5	TRBJ2-3	ASSYSGASRGNTQY
11	TRBV5-1	TRBJ2-7	ASSRDGSYEQY
14	TRBV19	TRBJ1-5	ASSIRQTQSNQPQH
11	TRBV6-4	TRBJ1-6	ASSEGEVSPLH
13	TRBV6-5	TRBJ2-1	ASSRTAGTYNEQF
11	TRBV5-1	TRBJ2-1	ASSKQTGNEQF
12	TRBV7-9	TRBJ1-1	ASRMGARYTEAF
12	TRBV6-6	TRBJ1-4	ASRPGTGTEKLF
8	TRBV28	TRBJ1-1	ASSYTEAF
9	TRBV11-2	TRBJ1-2	ASSLGYGYT
12	TRBV10-3	TRBJ2-1	AITGLAGANEQF
12	TRBV19	TRBJ1-2	ASSRDPIEAGYT
15	TRBV4-2	TRBJ2-5	ASSQELASGGAETQY
14	TRBV28	TRBJ1-2	ASSGGSEGINYGYT
11	TRBV30	TRBJ2-2	AWSRSGTGELF
9	TRBV5-6	TRBJ1-1	ASSLFTEAF
11	TRBV30	TRBJ2-1	AWSNMNGPWKF
14	TRBV24-1	TRBJ2-2	ATSDLGRSNTGELF
16	TRBV4-2	TRBJ1-1	ASSQEDHQGVRWAEAF
12	TRBV5-6	TRBJ1-6	ASSLGQGNSPLH
11	TRBV2	TRBJ1-5	ASSLISNQPQH
11	TRBV30	TRBJ2-6	ASQIGGANVLT
10	TRBV12-3/TRBV12-4	TRBJ2-1	ASTKSGIEWF
10	TRBV29-1	TRBJ2-7	SVDTGSYEQY
14	TRBV12-5	TRBJ2-7	ASGLVIGTTNYEQY
12	TRBV2	TRBJ2-1	ASSEATGRRQQF
13	TRBV11-3	TRBJ2-2	ASSLAGGQSGELF
13	TRBV18	TRBJ2-3	ASSPLGGAPDTQY
13	TRBV3-1/TRBV3-2	TRBJ1-3	ASSERASSGNTIY
13	TRBV11-3	TRBJ2-3	ASSLGQGPADTQY
10	TRBV5-1	TRBJ2-3	ASSERQGVRY
13	TRBV5-6	TRBJ1-1	ASSLWGIMNTEAF
10	TRBV27	TRBJ2-3	ASSGIGDTQY
14	TRBV2	TRBJ2-4	ASGGLAELAKNIQY
11	TRBV9	TRBJ2-2	ASSAGAGGELF
13	TRBV9	TRBJ2-3	ASSAQQGRTDTQY
13	TRBV5-1	TRBJ2-7	ASSLVGTPPYEQY
14	TRBV9	TRBJ2-3	ASSAGRWLGSDTQY
12	TRBV9	TRBJ2-3	ASSVAGSTDTQY
11	TRBV19	TRBJ1-1	ASIRADVGKAF
10	TRBV6-1	TRBJ1-1	ASSEAGEEAF
11	TRBV7-8	TRBJ2-3	ASSLTDTDTQY
13	TRBV6-5	TRBJ2-7	ASSPSGTATYEQY
12	TRBV5-1	TRBJ2-7	ASSLDRGLDEQY
13	TRBV7-3	TRBJ2-2	ASSLTGENTGELF